This note documents a single T cell receptor (beta chain) sequence. Its target is not known. The data were obtained in a study of cytomegalovirus exposure and HLA in healthy donors. In the study overall: HLA-typed donors were the source of roughly 85 million unique TCRs held in an early data release.

Per germline, CDR1 SNHLY and CDR2 FYNNEI. V was clipped by 10 bases and J by 0 bases; unmatched bases: 10. CDR3 length: 15 amino acids. PCR was performed using 60 Vbeta and 13 Jbeta primers. Only in-frame clones appear in the TCRdb table, and some are missing; sequencing was by immunoSEQ multiplex PCR. The data hold 170,000 or so clones, with 77% observed a single time. Study findings and constraints: According to an earlier analysis, most TCR beta V segments yielded productive rearrangements about 87% or about 30% of the time. TCR beta chain V- and J-gene trimming was linked, in a later analysis, to a missense variant in DCLRE1C.

The specimen sequenced was PBMCs. This clonotype was obtained from a woman in her 30s in good health and CMV-seropositive. The V gene is TRBV2, the J gene TRBJ2-5, with 8 bases fitting TRBD2. CDR3 sequence (DNA): TGTGCCACTGGACTAGCCCACCTAAACCAAGAGACCCAGTACTTC. Residues: CATGLAHLNQETQYF.